One and the same sample provided the 21 T cell receptor beta chains below, sequenced in a study of T cell responses to AZD1222 COVID-19 vaccine. Using immunoSEQ multiplex PCR, the repertoire was profiled, and TCRdb retains in-frame clones only, with some absent. The profile covers 85,000 to 90,000 clones, with around nine tenths appearing a single time and roughly 5% taken by the ten largest. The sequencing here drew on peripheral blood, taken on day 0 of MenACWY control vaccination. The receptors shown here come from an adult in good health.

This clone occurred once. The chain uses TRBV3-1 (or the pseudogene TRBV3-2) and TRBJ2-5, with 12 bases fitting TRBD2. CDR1 LGHDT and CDR2 YNNKEL come from the germline V gene (reference sequence). Trimming cost V 4 bases and J 5 bases; bases outside gene matches: 5. This CDR3 has 15 amino acids. CDR3 sequence: CASSPLAGGGETQYF. The CDR3 DNA reads TGTGCCAGCAGCCCACTAGCGGGAGGTGGGGAGACCCAGTACTTC.

This chain links TRBV6-5 with TRBJ2-5; D perhaps matches TRBD1 (5 bases). Between the trimmed V and J ends, which lost 0 bases and 1 base, there was a span of 6 bases. Looked up from germline, CDR1 is MNHEY and CDR2 is SVGAGI. The CDR3 is 14 residues long. As DNA, the CDR3 is TGTGCCAGCAGTTACTCAACAGGCCAAGAGACCCAGTACTTC. Its translation is CASSYSTGQETQYF.

CDR3 in DNA: TGCGCCAGCAGCTTAGCCGCGGCGGGCACCGACGAGCAGTACTTC. Translating it yields CASSLAAAGTDEQYF. The rearrangement joins TRBV5-1 to TRBJ2-7, with a weak D call TRBD2 (5 bases). Germline CDR1 reads SGHRS; CDR2 reads YFSETQ. CDR3 length equals 15 residues. Deletions cut 2 bases from V and 5 bases from J, with 17 bases between.

The chain carries TRBV24-1 and TRBJ2-3; 8 nucleotides agree with TRBD2. The junction had 4 bases not matched to a gene; V was cut back by 5 bases and J by 1 base. This CDR3 has 15 amino acids. Germline V gene data show CDR1 as KGHDR and CDR2 as SFDVKD. Written as DNA, the CDR3 is TGTGCCACCAGTGCCCCGGGAGGGGGCACAGATACGCAGTATTTT. Its translation: CATSAPGGGTDTQYF.

V gene TRBV20-1 combines with J gene TRBJ1-2; D is ambiguous. The CDR3 totals 10 residues. Trimming removed 1 base at V and 8 bases at J, with 5 bases between. Germline CDR1 reads DFQATT; CDR2 reads SNEGSKA (reference sequence). The CDR3 DNA reads as TGCAGTGCTAGAGTTCGAGGCTACACCTTC. Translating it yields CSARVRGYTF.

The rearrangement uses TRBV7-2 and TRBJ1-5; 8 bases align to TRBD1. The CDR3 is made up of 18 amino acids. Trimming cost V 0 bases and J 5 bases; bases outside gene matches: 12. Germline V gene data show CDR1 as SGHTA and CDR2 as FQGNSA. The CDR3 region has the DNA TGTGCCAGCAGCTTAGCGCCCCCTCGGACAGGGTTCGATCAGCCCCAGCATTTT. This translates into CASSLAPPRTGFDQPQHF.

V gene TRBV3-1 (or the pseudogene TRBV3-2) combines with J gene TRBJ2-5; weak D call: TRBD2 (5 bases). The germline V gene has CDR1 LGHDT and CDR2 YNNKEL (reference sequence). CDR3 size: 12 residues. Trimming took 5 bases from V and 5 from J, leaving 9 bases between them. The CDR3 loop is CASSSRGETQYF. CDR3 in DNA: TGTGCCAGCAGCTCGAGAGGGGAGACCCAGTACTTC.

CDR3 sequence (DNA): TGTGCCAGCATCGGGAGGGACAGTCGGTATGGCTACACCTTC. This gives the protein CASIGRDSRYGYTF. This chain links TRBV2 with TRBJ1-2, with 7 bases matching TRBD1. V lost 7 bases and J lost 5; bases outside the gene matches: 10. There are 14 residues in the CDR3. Looked up from germline, CDR1 is SNHLY and CDR2 is FYNNEI.

This clone was counted only a few times. At one end, the junction sequence differs from germline, possibly due to a read error. CDR3 sequence: CASSLSSGRPRHF. The DNA of the CDR3 is TGTGCCAGCAGTTTGTCTAGCGGGAGGCCGCGTCACTTC. V gene TRBV27 combines with J gene TRBJ2-7; 11 positions agree with TRBD2. This CDR3 spans 13 amino acids. CDR1 is MNHEY, CDR2 SMNVEV, per germline (reference sequence).

The chain is built from TRBV28 and TRBJ1-4; D gene unclear. Trimming removed 2 bases from V and 3 bases from J, with 10 bases in between. CDR3 length: 15 residues. Germline CDR1 reads MDHEN; CDR2 reads SYDVKM. As DNA, the CDR3 is TGTGCCAGCAGTTTACCGGTCGGGGCTAATGAAAAACTGTTTTTT. Protein product: CASSLPVGANEKLFF.

CDR3 sequence reads: CASSLAGTGTGELFF. The CDR3 DNA reads as TGCGCCAGCAGCTTGGCGGGGACCGGCACCGGGGAGCTGTTTTTT. The chain combines TRBV5-1 with TRBJ2-2; perhaps D is TRBD1 or TRBD2 (5 bases each). The V and J ends lost 0 bases and 4 bases respectively, with 10 bases between them. The CDR3 totals 15 residues. Germline V lookup: CDR1 SGHRS, CDR2 YFSETQ.

This clone was seen a handful of times. The rearrangement joins TRBV28 to TRBJ1-3; no reliable D call. V shed 2 bases and J shed 0 bases, with 8 bases lying between them. Germline V CDR1 and CDR2: MDHEN, SYDVKM. The CDR3 contains 15 residues. The CDR3 coding sequence is TGTGCCAGCAGTTTAAGGGCGATCTCTGGAAACACCATATATTTT. Amino acid sequence: CASSLRAISGNTIYF.

The rearrangement links TRBV5-1 to TRBJ1-2; D remains unclear. Trimming removed 0 bases from V and 3 bases from J, with 6 bases in between. There are 13 residues in the CDR3. Germline V gene data show CDR1 as SGHRS and CDR2 as YFSETQ. CDR3 sequence reads: CASSLGGDYGYTF. In DNA, the CDR3 is TGCGCCAGCAGCTTGGGCGGGGACTATGGCTACACCTTC.

The chain employs TRBV28 and TRBJ1-1; no definite D call. Germline V lookup: CDR1 MDHEN, CDR2 SYDVKM. The CDR3 totals 15 residues. The ends were cut back, 5 bases at V and 0 bases at J, with 13 bases in the middle. CDR3 sequence reads: CASSVHATMNTEAFF. Here the CDR3 DNA reads TGTGCCAGCAGTGTTCACGCCACGATGAACACTGAAGCTTTCTTT.

V and J are TRBV20-1 and TRBJ1-1, with a possible D match to TRBD1 (6 bases). Per germline, CDR1 DFQATT and CDR2 SNEGSKA (reference sequence). V lost 3 bases, J lost 4 bases, and 6 bases lay in between. The CDR3 length is 11 residues. CDR3 sequence reads: CSARGATEAFF. The DNA for the CDR3 is TGCAGTGCTAGGGGGGCCACTGAAGCTTTCTTT.

The chain uses TRBV7-9 and TRBJ2-3, with D perhaps assigned TRBD1 or TRBD2 (6 bases each). Trimming pared 6 bases from V and 4 bases from J, leaving 17 bases between. CDR1 is SEHNR, CDR2 FQNEAQ, per germline (reference sequence). This CDR3 is built from 15 residues. The CDR3 is CASSPRGGSADTQYF. The CDR3 region has the DNA TGTGCCAGCAGTCCCAGGGGAGGCTCGGCAGATACGCAGTATTTT. The full variable domain, its missing parts supplied by reference TRBV7-9 and TRBJ2-3, is DTGVSQNPRHKITKRGQNVTFRCDPISEHNRLYWYRQTLGQGPEFLTYFQNEAQLEKSRLLSDRFSAERPKGSFSTLEIQRTEQGDSAMYLCASSPRGGSADTQYFGPGTRLTVL.

This chain connects TRBV5-1 to TRBJ1-1, with D unclear. Germline V gives CDR1 SGHRS, CDR2 YFSETQ. V was pared by 4 bases and J by 4 bases, with 14 bases between. The CDR3 has 14 residues. The CDR3 DNA follows: TGCGCCAGCAGCATCGGTCGGGAGCGCACTGAAGCTTTCTTT. It specifies CASSIGRERTEAFF.

The chain links TRBV5-1 to TRBJ2-3; 7 bases are a match to TRBD2. CDR1 is SGHRS and CDR2 is YFSETQ in the germline V gene. V lost 1 base, J lost 0 bases, and 2 bases stayed unmatched. This CDR3 region has 15 residues. CDR3 DNA sequence: TGCGCCAGCAGCTTGAGCGGGAAAAGCACAGATACGCAGTATTTT. It translates to CASSLSGKSTDTQYF.

The chain links TRBV13 to TRBJ2-7, with D possibly being TRBD2 (6 bases). V was cut by 0 bases and J by 1 base, with 7 bases left in between. Germline values: CDR1 PRHDT, CDR2 FYEKMQ (reference sequence). The CDR3 spans 14 residues. As DNA, the CDR3 is TGTGCCAGCAGCTTAGGAGGGACTTCCTACGAGCAGTACTTC. It specifies CASSLGGTSYEQYF.

CDR3 sequence reads: CASRATGNPYEQYF. In DNA, the CDR3 is TGTGCCAGCAGAGCCACCGGGAACCCCTACGAGCAGTACTTC. The V gene is TRBV28, the J gene TRBJ2-7; possibly TRBD2 for D (5 bases). Trimming left V 6 bases short and J 2 bases short, with 14 bases between. CDR1 is MDHEN, CDR2 SYDVKM, per germline. This CDR3 is built from 14 residues.

The V call is TRBV3-1 (or the pseudogene TRBV3-2), the J call TRBJ1-6; D gene unclear. Germline CDR1 and CDR2: LGHDT and YNNKEL (reference sequence). This CDR3 region has 13 residues. Trimming cost V 1 base and J 7 bases, with 5 bases left between them. The CDR3: CASSQGPNSPLHF. CDR3 sequence (DNA): TGTGCCAGCAGCCAAGGTCCGAATTCACCCCTCCACTTT.